The text below deals with one TCR beta chain. The data are from a study of blood T cell repertoires in COVID-19. Study background: PBMCs, B-cell-depleted T cells, or T cells provided the cDNA or gDNA that made up the material.

The V gene end was trimmed by 3 bases and the J gene end by 0 bases; junction bases not matched to a gene: 5. The germline gives CDR1 SGHNT, CDR2 YYREEE (reference sequence). There are 15 residues in the CDR3. Clinical history as reported by participants underpinned cohort assignment. The method was immunoSEQ multiplex PCR; TCRdb's version includes in-frame clones alone and lacks a portion of them. The sample records approximately 300,000 clones, 90% being singletons. This chain joins TRBV5-4 and TRBJ2-5; 7 positions agree with TRBD2. This sequence originates from a man aged 55 to 70 who had recovered from COVID-19. Source material: PBMCs or T cells enriched from blood (not recorded which). The CDR3 DNA reads TGTGCCAGCAGCTCCGGGACTAAGTACCAAGAGACCCAGTACTTC. This gives the protein CASSSGTKYQETQYF.